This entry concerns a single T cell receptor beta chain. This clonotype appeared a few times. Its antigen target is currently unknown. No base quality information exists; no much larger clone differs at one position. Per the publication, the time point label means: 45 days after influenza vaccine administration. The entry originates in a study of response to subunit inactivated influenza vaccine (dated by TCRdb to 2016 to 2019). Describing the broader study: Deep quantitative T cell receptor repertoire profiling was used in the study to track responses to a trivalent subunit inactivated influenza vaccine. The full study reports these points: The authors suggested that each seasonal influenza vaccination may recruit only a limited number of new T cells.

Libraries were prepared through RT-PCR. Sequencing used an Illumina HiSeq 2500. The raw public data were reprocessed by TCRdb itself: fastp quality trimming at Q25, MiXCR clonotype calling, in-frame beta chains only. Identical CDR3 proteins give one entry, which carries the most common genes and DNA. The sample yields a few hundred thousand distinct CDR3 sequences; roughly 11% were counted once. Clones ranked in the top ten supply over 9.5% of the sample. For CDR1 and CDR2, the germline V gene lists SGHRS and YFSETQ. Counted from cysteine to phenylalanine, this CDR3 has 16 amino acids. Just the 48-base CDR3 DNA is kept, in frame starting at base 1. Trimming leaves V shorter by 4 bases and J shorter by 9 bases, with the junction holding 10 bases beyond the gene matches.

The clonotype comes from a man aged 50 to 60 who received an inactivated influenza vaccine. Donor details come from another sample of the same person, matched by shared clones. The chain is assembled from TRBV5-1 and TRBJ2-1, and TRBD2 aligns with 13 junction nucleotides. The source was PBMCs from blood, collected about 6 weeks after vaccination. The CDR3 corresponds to CASSPGTSGTRSEQFF. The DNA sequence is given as TGCGCCAGCAGCCCAGGGACTAGCGGGACCCGCAGTGAGCAGTTCTTC. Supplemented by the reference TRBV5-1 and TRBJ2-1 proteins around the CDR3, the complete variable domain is KAGVTQTPRYLIKTRGQQVTLSCSPISGHRSVSWYQQTPGQGLQFLFEYFSETQRNKGNFPGRFSGRQFSNSRSEMNVSTLELGDSALYLCASSPGTSGTRSEQFFGPGTRLTVL.